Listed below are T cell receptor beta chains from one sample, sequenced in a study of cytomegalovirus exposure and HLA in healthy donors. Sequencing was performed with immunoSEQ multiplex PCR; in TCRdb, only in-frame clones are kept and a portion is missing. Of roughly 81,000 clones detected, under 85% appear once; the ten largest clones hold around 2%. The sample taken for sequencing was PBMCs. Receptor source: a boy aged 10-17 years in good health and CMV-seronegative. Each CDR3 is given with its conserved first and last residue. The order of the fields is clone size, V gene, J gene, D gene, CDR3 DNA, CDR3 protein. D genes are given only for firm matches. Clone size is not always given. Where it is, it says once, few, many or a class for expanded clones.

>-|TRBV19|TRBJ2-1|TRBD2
TGTGCCAGTAGCGGACTAGCGGACAATGAGCAGTTCTTC
CASSGLADNEQFF
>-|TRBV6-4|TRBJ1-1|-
TGTGCCAGCAGCTCCCTGTCGGGGGAGAACACTGAAGCTTTCTTT
CASSSLSGENTEAFF
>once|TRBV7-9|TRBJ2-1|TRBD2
TGTGCCAGCACCTCTAGCGGGAGGGCCAACGATGAGCAGTTCTTC
CASTSSGRANDEQFF
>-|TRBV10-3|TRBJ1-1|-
TGTGCCATCAGTGTTCCAGGGAGGACTGAAGCTTTCTTT
CAISVPGRTEAFF
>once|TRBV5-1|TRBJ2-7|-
TGCGCCAGCAGCACCGGACTGTCCTACGAGCAGTACTTC
CASSTGLSYEQYF
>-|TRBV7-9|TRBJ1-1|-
TGTGCCAGCAGCTCCTACCGGACTGAAGCTTTCTTT
CASSSYRTEAFF
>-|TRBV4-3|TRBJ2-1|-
TGCGCCAGCAGCCAAGAGGAGGGTCAGGGCACCTACAATGAGCAGTTCTTC
CASSQEEGQGTYNEQFF
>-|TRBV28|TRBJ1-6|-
TGTGCCAGCAGCTTATACATCGGGGGAAATTCACCCCTCCACTTT
CASSLYIGGNSPLHF
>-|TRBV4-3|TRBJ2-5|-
TGCGCCAGCAGCCGGACATACAATCAAGAGACCCAGTACTTC
CASSRTYNQETQYF
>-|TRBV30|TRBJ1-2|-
TGTGCCTGGAGGACAACAGGGCGGAACTATGGCTACACCTTC
CAWRTTGRNYGYTF
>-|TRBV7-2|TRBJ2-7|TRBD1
TGTGCCAGCAGCTTTACCGGGACAGGGGCCTACGAGCAGTACTTC
CASSFTGTGAYEQYF
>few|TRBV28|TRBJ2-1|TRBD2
TGTGCCAGCAGGGCTGTGACTAGCGTGAGCTCCTACAATGAGCAGTTCTTC
CASRAVTSVSSYNEQFF
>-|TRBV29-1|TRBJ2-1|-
TGCAGCGTTGTCGCGCGGGGTTTCTACAATGAGCAGTTCTTC
CSVVARGFYNEQFF
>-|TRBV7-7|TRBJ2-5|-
TGTGCTAGCAGCTTACTTCTAGGAGGGCAAGAGACCCAGTACTTC
CASSLLLGGQETQYF
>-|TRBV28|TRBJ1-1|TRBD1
TGTGCCAGCACCGTCAGCTGGACAGGGTGGACTGAAGCTTTCTTT
CASTVSWTGWTEAFF
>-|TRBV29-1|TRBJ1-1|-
TGCAGCGTTCCGTTGAACACTGAAGCTTTCTTT
CSVPLNTEAFF
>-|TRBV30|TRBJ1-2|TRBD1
TGTGCCTCTGACAGGGCCTACCCCACTCATGGCTACACCTTC
CASDRAYPTHGYTF
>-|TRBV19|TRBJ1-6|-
TGTGCCAGTAGCCCGGGCCCAGGGGATTCACCCCTCCACTTT
CASSPGPGDSPLHF
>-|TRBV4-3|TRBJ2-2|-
TGCGCCAGCAGCCCTTGGCTGGGAGGGGGGAACACCGGGGAGCTGTTTTTT
CASSPWLGGGNTGELFF
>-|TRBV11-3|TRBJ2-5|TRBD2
TGTGCCAGCAGCCTGACTAGCGGGGGGACCCAGTACTTC
CASSLTSGGTQYF
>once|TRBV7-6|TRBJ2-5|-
TGTGCCAGCAGCTCTCCCACAGGGTTTTTTGAGACCCAGTACTTC
CASSSPTGFFETQYF
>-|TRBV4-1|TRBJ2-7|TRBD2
TGCGCCAGCAGCCAAGACGGGGCGGGAGGAGGCGAGCAGTACTTC
CASSQDGAGGGEQYF
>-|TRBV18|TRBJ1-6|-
TGTGCCAGCTCGCCTACAGAAGGCAGTTATTCACCCCTCCACTTT
CASSPTEGSYSPLHF
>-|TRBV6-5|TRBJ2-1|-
TGTGCCAGCAGTTACGGTACAGGAACATACAATGAGCAGTTCTTC
CASSYGTGTYNEQFF
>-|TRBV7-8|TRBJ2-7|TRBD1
TGTGCCAGCAGCCAACAGGGGATAGAGTACGAGCAGTACTTC
CASSQQGIEYEQYF
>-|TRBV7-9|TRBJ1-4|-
TGTGCCAGCAGCTTAGTCGGGGGAGGAGAAAAACTGTTTTTT
CASSLVGGGEKLFF
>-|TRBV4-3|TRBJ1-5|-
TGCGCCAGCAGCCAATGGGCAGGTCAGCCCCAGCATTTT
CASSQWAGQPQHF
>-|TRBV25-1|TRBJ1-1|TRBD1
TGTGCCAGCAGTCCTCGACAGGGTTCCCCTGAAGCTTTCTTT
CASSPRQGSPEAFF
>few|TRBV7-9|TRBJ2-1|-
TGTGCCAGCAGCCACCCGCCCGGCTCCTACAATGAGCAGTTCTTC
CASSHPPGSYNEQFF
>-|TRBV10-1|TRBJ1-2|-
TGCGCCAGCCCACTGGGGGGGCTTGATGGCTACACCTTC
CASPLGGLDGYTF
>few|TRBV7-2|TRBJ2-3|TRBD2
TGTGCCAGCACCCCGACTAGCGGAAAAGATACGCAGTATTTT
CASTPTSGKDTQYF
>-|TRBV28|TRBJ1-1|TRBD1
TGTGCCAGCAGCTCCTCCGGGACAGAGAACACTGAAGCTTTCTTT
CASSSSGTENTEAFF
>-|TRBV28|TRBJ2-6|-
TGTGCCAGCACCCACGTCACTTCTGGGGCCAACGTCCTGACTTTC
CASTHVTSGANVLTF
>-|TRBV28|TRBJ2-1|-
TGTGCCAGCAGTTTATTCGGTTGGGGCAGAGAATACAATGAGCAGTTCTTC
CASSLFGWGREYNEQFF
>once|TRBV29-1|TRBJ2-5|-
TGCAGCGCCTCCGGGAGACAAGAGACCCAGTACTTC
CSASGRQETQYF
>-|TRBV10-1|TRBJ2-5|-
TGCGCCAGCAGTGAGTCTGCTGGACAGATGGAGACCCAGTACTTC
CASSESAGQMETQYF
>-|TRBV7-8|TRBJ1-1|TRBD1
TGTGCCAGCAGCTTAGGGTGGACAGGGGGCTCCCTGGCTGAAGCTTTCTTT
CASSLGWTGGSLAEAFF